This T cell receptor beta chain was observed in a study of OX40 agonist ivuxolimab in advanced cancers. Study details: Clinicians treated patients with ivuxolimab, an agonistic anti-OX40 (CD134) antibody. Two patients with cutaneous melanoma and one with hepatocellular carcinoma, three in total, showed partial responses.

Study results and limitations: Doses of 0.1 to 3.0 mg/kg were accompanied by clonal expansion of CD4+ and CD8+ blood T cells by week 6. Low normalized T-cell clonal expansion also characterized some of the nonresponders.

Points on this clone: What it binds is not known.

Trimming removed 6 bases at V and 7 bases at J, with 19 bases between. This CDR3 contains 16 residues. CDR1 and CDR2 (germline): LNHDA, SQIVND (reference sequence). This table comes from immunoSEQ multiplex PCR, and its TCRdb copy is limited to in-frame clones, with some not included. There are roughly 49,000 clones in the sample; 80% to 90% occur only once, and over 1.5% lies in the top ten. This receptor was obtained from an adult with an advanced solid tumor such as melanoma, head and neck, liver or kidney cancer. The V gene is TRBV19, the J gene TRBJ1-6; D call uncertain. The specimen comprised CD4+ or CD8+ T cells sorted from blood, sampled in a trial of the OX40 agonist ivuxolimab. CDR3 sequence (DNA): TGTGCCAGTAGGGGGATACAGAATCTACTAAATTCACCCCTCCACTTT. Protein sequence: CASRGIQNLLNSPLHF.